The T cell receptor (beta chain) described here comes from a study of T cells in Graves' hyperthyroidism and ophthalmopathy. Study in general: Blood from the periphery was taken at initial diagnosis, before any treatment.

RNA transcripts served as the template for amplifying TCR beta CDR3 regions. First-round RT-PCR targeting the TCR CDR3 was performed with the HTBI primer set. TCRdb used MiXCR to reprocess the multiplex PCR reads, holding one entry per CDR3 protein. The sample lists about 270,000 distinct CDR3 sequences, approximately 20% occurring once. This clonotype showed up many times. Its target is not known. The CDR3 consists of 14 residues. V was clipped by 9 bases and J by 2 bases, with 13 bases between them. Germline V lookup: CDR1 LGHDT, CDR2 YNNKEL (reference sequence). Study-wide results and limits: Blood also carried most thyroid clonotypes expanded above 0.001. Stable hyperthyroidism was told apart from ophthalmopathy by a model built on 13 V-J features.

The chain combines TRBV3-1 with TRBJ2-2; D may be TRBD2 (5 bases). The sequence was obtained from a man aged 30 to 45 with Graves' ophthalmopathy. The sequenced sample consisted of blood. The CDR3 region is CASRTTGNTGELFF. The DNA of the CDR3 is TGTGCCAGTAGGACGACGGGAAACACCGGGGAGCTGTTTTTT. The complete variable domain, with remaining parts taken from reference TRBV3-1 and TRBJ2-2, reads DTAVSQTPKYLVTQMGNDKSIKCEQNLGHDTMYWYKQDSKKFLKIMFSYNNKELIINETVPNRFSPKSPDKAHLNLHINSLELGDSAVYFCASRTTGNTGELFFGEGSRLTVL.